One and the same sample provided the 8 T cell receptor beta chains below, sequenced in a study of blood T cell repertoires in COVID-19. The method was immunoSEQ multiplex PCR; TCRdb's version includes in-frame clones alone and lacks a portion of them. The sample lists 98,000 or so clones; roughly nine tenths were seen once. Sequenced material: peripheral blood. Source of these receptors: a human donor in a cohort sampled during active COVID-19.

The sample holds one count of this clone. CDR3 nucleotide sequence: TGTGCCAGCAGTTTAGGGCAGGGGCGAAGGGACGGGGAGCTGTTTTTT. It yields the protein CASSLGQGRRDGELFF. The chain combines TRBV27 with TRBJ2-2; D might be TRBD1 (6 bases). CDR1 and CDR2 from the germline V gene are MNHEY and SMNVEV (reference sequence). The CDR3 has 16 amino acids. V dropped 2 bases and J dropped 7 bases, with 17 bases sitting between them.

The CDR3 coding sequence is TGTGCCAGCAGCTTGCCTGGGACAGGTAGTTCACCCCTCCACTTT. It yields the protein CASSLPGTGSSPLHF. This chain connects TRBV5-6 to TRBJ1-6; 8 positions match TRBD1. With 1 base clipped from V and 9 bases from J, the junction kept 6 bases outside the gene matches. Per the germline V gene, CDR1 is SGHDT and CDR2 is YYEEEE. The CDR3 covers 15 residues.

The chain has TRBV5-1 and TRBJ1-1, with D maybe TRBD1 (5 bases). From germline, CDR1 is SGHRS and CDR2 YFSETQ. The CDR3 consists of 14 residues. V was pared by 4 bases and J by 1 base, with 11 bases between. CDR3 nucleotide sequence: TGCGCCAGCAGCGCCGGACATCAGAACACTGAAGCTTTCTTT. Translated, it gives CASSAGHQNTEAFF.

With regard to this clone: At one end, the junction sequence differs from germline, possibly due to a read error. The chain carries TRBV5-1 and TRBJ2-7; TRBD1 agrees at 9 bases. Per the germline V gene, CDR1 is SGHRS and CDR2 is YFSETQ. This CDR3 has 14 residues. The CDR3 DNA is TGCGCCAGCAGCCCCTCCCCGGGACAGGGTTACCAGCACTTC. Translating it yields CASSPSPGQGYQHF.

A single count supports this clone. The rearrangement links TRBV10-3 to TRBJ2-1; D possibly corresponds to TRBD2 (6 bases). The germline V and J ends were trimmed by 7 bases and 5 bases, with 12 bases remaining between them. The CDR3 sequence is 13 residues long. From germline, CDR1 is ENHRY and CDR2 SYGVKD. The CDR3 sequence: CAITPSADNEQFF. Here the CDR3 DNA reads TGTGCCATCACACCTAGCGCCGACAATGAGCAGTTCTTC.

The genes are TRBV3-1 (or the pseudogene TRBV3-2) and TRBJ2-3; possible D gene TRBD2, 6 bases. The V end lost 4 bases, the J end lost 5 bases, and 13 bases lay between the germline ends. CDR1 and CDR2 (germline): LGHDT, YNNKEL (reference sequence). The CDR3 sequence is 14 residues long. CDR3 loop: CASSLLEGGDTQYF. CDR3 sequence (DNA): TGTGCCAGCAGCCTCCTGGAGGGCGGAGATACGCAGTATTTT.

J is TRBJ1-1 and V is TRBV9, with TRBD1 identical over 7 bases. The CDR3 sequence is 14 residues long. The ends lost 6 bases at V and 1 base at J; junction bases unmatched: 6. Germline V CDR1 and CDR2: SGDLS, YYNGEE. The CDR3 DNA reads as TGTGCCAGCAACCGACAGGGTGAGAACACTGAAGCTTTCTTT. Translated, it gives CASNRQGENTEAFF.

This clone was seen a single time. The genes are TRBV7-9 and TRBJ1-4, with D maybe TRBD1 (5 bases). The ends were cut back, 3 bases at V and 5 bases at J, with 10 bases in the middle. Germline values: CDR1 SEHNR, CDR2 FQNEAQ (reference sequence). The CDR3 is made up of 14 amino acids. Here the CDR3 reads CASSFWGRNEKLFF. Written as DNA, the CDR3 is TGTGCCAGCAGCTTTTGGGGGAGGAATGAAAAACTGTTTTTT.